The next 7 T cell receptor beta chains were all read from a single sample in a study of response to subunit inactivated influenza vaccine. TCRdb used MiXCR to reprocess the RT-PCR reads, holding one entry per CDR3 protein. This sample carries 600,000 to 700,000 distinct CDR3 sequences, 14% of them seen once, and the ten largest clones take about 7.4%. Source: PBMCs from blood, taken 14 to 15 days before vaccination. These TCRs come from a man aged 45-65 years who received an inactivated influenza vaccine.

This clonotype was seen a few times. The V call is TRBV2, the J call TRBJ1-6; D is possibly TRBD1 (5 bases). The CDR3 is made up of 14 amino acids. The V and J ends lost 5 bases and 6 bases respectively, with 11 bases between them. Germline V gene sequence: CDR1 SNHLY, CDR2 FYNNEI. CDR3 DNA sequence: TGTGCCAGCAGTCCAGGACACCCTAATTCACCCCTCCACTTT. Translation gives CASSPGHPNSPLHF.

The chain has TRBV7-6 and TRBJ2-7, with 10 bases aligning to TRBD2. CDR3 length: 13 residues. Germline V gives CDR1 SGHVS, CDR2 FNYEAQ. V lost 2 bases to trimming and J lost 5 bases; unmatched junction nucleotides: 0. CDR3 region: CASSLTSGNEQYF. CDR3 DNA: TGTGCCAGCAGCTTAACTAGCGGGAACGAGCAGTACTTC.

This clonotype was counted between two and nine times. The chain is built from TRBV4-1 and TRBJ1-2, with D hard to call. This CDR3 is built from 14 residues. Between the trimmed V and J ends, which lost 0 bases and 4 bases, there was a span of 9 bases. Germline V lookup: CDR1 MGHRA, CDR2 YSYEKL. The CDR3 DNA is TGCGCCAGCAGCCAAGACAGCTTCCTCTATGGCTACACCTTC. Protein: CASSQDSFLYGYTF.

This clonotype was seen a few times. The rearrangement joins TRBV6-5 to TRBJ2-1; tentative D call: TRBD2 (5 bases). The CDR3 runs to 19 residues. Trimming removed 0 bases from V and 0 bases from J, with 18 bases in between. Germline V gene lookup returns CDR1 MNHEY and CDR2 SVGAGI. The CDR3 loop is CASSYSGEPYSSSYNEQFF. In nucleotides, the CDR3 is TGTGCCAGCAGTTACTCGGGAGAACCATACTCTAGCTCCTACAATGAGCAGTTCTTC.

There are a few counts of this clonotype. This sequence joins TRBV20-1 and TRBJ2-7; the match to TRBD2 covers 16 bases. The CDR3 spans 18 residues. Unmatched junction bases numbered 11, after V lost 6 bases and J lost 0 bases. The germline CDR1 and CDR2 sequences are DFQATT and SNEGSKA (reference sequence). CDR3 in DNA: TGCAGTGCAACCTGGGGACTAGCGGGAGGGCCGGGCTCCTACGAGCAGTACTTC. This encodes CSATWGLAGGPGSYEQYF.

This clonotype has only one observation. The gene calls are TRBV12-3 or TRBV12-4 and TRBJ2-2; the D is unclear. Trimming stripped 3 bases from V and 8 bases from J, with 19 bases between. The CDR3 is made up of 16 amino acids. The CDR3 spells CASSLSPLLTGGELFF. The CDR3 DNA follows: TGTGCCAGCAGTTTGTCGCCCCTCCTCACCGGAGGGGAGCTGTTTTTT.

In this sample, this clonotype turned up a few times. J is TRBJ2-3 and V is TRBV7-2; D ambiguous. This CDR3 region has 11 residues. Germline CDR1 is SGHTA and CDR2 is FQGNSA. Trimming took 3 bases from V and 15 from J, leaving 13 bases between them. CDR3 protein: CASSLEDSIYF. In nucleotides, the CDR3 is TGTGCCAGCAGCTTGGAAGACTCCATCTATTTT. The full variable domain, rest sourced from reference TRBV7-2 and TRBJ2-3, is GAGVSQSPSNKVTEKGKDVELRCDPISGHTALYWYRQSLGQGLEFLIYFQGNSAPDKSGLPSDRFSAERTGGSVSTLTIQRTQQEDSAVYLCASSLEDSIYFGPGTRLTVL.